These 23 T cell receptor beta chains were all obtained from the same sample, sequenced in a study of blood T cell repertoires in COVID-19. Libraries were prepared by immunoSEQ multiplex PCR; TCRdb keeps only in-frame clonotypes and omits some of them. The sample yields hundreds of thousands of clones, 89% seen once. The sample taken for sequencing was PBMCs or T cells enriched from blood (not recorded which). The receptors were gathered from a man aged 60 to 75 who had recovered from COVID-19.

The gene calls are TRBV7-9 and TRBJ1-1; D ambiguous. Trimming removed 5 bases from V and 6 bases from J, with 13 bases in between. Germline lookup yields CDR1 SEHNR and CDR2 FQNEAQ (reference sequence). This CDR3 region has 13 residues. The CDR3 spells CASSLERESEAFF. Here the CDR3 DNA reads TGTGCCAGCAGCCTAGAACGTGAGTCTGAAGCTTTCTTT.

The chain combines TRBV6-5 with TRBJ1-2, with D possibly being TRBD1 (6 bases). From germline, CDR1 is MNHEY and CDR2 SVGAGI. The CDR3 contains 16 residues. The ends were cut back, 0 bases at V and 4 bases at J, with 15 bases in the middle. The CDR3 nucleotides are TGTGCCAGCAGTTACTCGATGGGGGGGCTGGGCTATGGCTACACCTTC. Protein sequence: CASSYSMGGLGYGYTF.

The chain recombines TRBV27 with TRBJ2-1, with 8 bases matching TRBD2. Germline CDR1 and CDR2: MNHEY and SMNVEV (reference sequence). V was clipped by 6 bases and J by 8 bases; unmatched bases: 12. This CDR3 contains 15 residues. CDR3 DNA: TGTGCCAGCAGCCGACGAGTAGCGGGAAAAGATGAGCAGTTCTTC. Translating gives CASSRRVAGKDEQFF.

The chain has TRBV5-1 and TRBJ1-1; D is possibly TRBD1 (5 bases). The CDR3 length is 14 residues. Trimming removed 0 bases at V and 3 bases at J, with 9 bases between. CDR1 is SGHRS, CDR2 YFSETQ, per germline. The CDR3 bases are TGCGCCAGCAGCTTGGCCTTGACAGACACTGAAGCTTTCTTT. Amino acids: CASSLALTDTEAFF.

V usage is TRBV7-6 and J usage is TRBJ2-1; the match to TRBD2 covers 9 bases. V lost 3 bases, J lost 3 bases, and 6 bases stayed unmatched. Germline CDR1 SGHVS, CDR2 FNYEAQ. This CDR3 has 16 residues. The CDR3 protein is CASSLASGTVYNEQFF. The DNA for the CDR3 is TGTGCCAGCAGCTTGGCTAGCGGGACGGTCTACAATGAGCAGTTCTTC.

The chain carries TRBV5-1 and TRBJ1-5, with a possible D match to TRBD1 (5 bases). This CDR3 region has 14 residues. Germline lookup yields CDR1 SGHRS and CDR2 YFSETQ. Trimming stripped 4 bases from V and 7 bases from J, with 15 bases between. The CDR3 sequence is CASSRDGGSQPQHF. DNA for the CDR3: TGCGCCAGCAGCCGGGACGGGGGGAGCCAGCCCCAGCATTTT. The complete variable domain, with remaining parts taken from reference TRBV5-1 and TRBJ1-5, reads KAGVTQTPRYLIKTRGQQVTLSCSPISGHRSVSWYQQTPGQGLQFLFEYFSETQRNKGNFPGRFSGRQFSNSRSEMNVSTLELGDSALYLCASSRDGGSQPQHFGDGTRLSIL.

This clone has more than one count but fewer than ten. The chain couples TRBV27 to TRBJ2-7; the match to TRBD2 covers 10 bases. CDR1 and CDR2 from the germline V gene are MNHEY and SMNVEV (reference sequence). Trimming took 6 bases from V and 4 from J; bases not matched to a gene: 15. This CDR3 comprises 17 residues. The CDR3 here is CASRYLPSGSGEYEQYF. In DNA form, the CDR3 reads TGTGCCAGCAGATACCTCCCTAGCGGGAGCGGTGAATACGAGCAGTACTTC.

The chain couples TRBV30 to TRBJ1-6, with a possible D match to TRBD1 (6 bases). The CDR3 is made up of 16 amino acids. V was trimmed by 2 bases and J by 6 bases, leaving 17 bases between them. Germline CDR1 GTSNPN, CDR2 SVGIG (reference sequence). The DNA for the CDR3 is TGTGCCTGGAGTCTCCCTGAGGGCAGGGGTAATTCACCCCTCCACTTT. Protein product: CAWSLPEGRGNSPLHF.

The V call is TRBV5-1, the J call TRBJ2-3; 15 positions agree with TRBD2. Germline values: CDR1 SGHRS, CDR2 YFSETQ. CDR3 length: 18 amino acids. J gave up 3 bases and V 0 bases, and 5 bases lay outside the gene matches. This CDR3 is CASSLGGLAGGGTDTQYF. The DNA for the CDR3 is TGCGCCAGCAGCTTGGGGGGACTAGCGGGAGGAGGGACAGATACGCAGTATTTT.

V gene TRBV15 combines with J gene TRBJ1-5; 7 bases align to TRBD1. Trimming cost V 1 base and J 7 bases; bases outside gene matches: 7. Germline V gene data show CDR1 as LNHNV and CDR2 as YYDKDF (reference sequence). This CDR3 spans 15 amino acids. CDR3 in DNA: TGTGCCACCAGCAGAGTTGGACAGGTCGGACAGCCCCAGCATTTT. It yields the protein CATSRVGQVGQPQHF.

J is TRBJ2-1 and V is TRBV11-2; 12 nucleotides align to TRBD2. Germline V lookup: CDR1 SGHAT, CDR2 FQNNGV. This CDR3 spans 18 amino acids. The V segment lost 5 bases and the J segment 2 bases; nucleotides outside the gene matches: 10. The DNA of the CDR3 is TGTGCCAGCAGCGTTACTAGCGGGAGGCGAGTGACCTACAATGAGCAGTTCTTC. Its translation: CASSVTSGRRVTYNEQFF.

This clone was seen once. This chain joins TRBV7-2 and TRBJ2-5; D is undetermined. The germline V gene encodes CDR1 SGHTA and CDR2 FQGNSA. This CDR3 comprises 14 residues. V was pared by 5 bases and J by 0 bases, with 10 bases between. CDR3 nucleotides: TGTGCCAGCAGCCTATTCCCCAACCAAGAGACCCAGTACTTC. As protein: CASSLFPNQETQYF.

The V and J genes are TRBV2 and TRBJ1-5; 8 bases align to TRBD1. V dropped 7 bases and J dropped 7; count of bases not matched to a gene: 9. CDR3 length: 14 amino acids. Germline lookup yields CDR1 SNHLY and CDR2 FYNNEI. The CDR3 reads CASTEGQEDQPQHF. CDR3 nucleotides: TGTGCCAGCACTGAGGGACAGGAGGACCAGCCCCAGCATTTT. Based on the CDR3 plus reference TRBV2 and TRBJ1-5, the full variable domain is EPEVTQTPSHQVTQMGQEVILRCVPISNHLYFYWYRQILGQKVEFLVSFYNNEISEKSEIFDDQFSVERPDGSNFTLKIRSTKLEDSAMYFCASTEGQEDQPQHFGDGTRLSIL.

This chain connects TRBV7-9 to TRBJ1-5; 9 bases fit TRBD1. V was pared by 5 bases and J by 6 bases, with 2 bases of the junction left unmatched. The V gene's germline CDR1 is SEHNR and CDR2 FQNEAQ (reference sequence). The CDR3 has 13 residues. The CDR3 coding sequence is TGTGCCAGCAGCCGGACAGGGGCTCAGCCCCAGCATTTT. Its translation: CASSRTGAQPQHF.

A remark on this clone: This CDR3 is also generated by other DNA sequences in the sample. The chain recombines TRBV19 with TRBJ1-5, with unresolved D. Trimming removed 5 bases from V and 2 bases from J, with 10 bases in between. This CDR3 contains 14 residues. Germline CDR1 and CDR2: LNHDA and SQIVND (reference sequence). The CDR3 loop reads CASSSRVRNQPQHF. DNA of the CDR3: TGTGCCAGTAGTTCTCGGGTACGCAATCAGCCCCAGCATTTT.

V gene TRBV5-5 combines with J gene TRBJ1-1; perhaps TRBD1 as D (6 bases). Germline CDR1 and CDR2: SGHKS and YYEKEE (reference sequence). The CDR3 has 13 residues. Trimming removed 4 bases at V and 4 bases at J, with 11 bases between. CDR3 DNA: TGTGCCAGCAGCCGACAGGCGATCACTGAAGCTTTCTTT. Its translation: CASSRQAITEAFF.

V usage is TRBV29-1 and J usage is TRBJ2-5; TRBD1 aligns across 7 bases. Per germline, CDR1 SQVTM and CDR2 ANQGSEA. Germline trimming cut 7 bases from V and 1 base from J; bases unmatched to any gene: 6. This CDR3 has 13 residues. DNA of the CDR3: TGCAGCGCGGAGACAGGGCCCCAAGAGACCCAGTACTTC. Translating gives CSAETGPQETQYF.

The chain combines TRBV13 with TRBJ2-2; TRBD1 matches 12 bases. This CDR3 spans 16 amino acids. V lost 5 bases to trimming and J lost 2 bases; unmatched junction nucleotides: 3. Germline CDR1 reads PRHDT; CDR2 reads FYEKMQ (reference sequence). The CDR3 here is CASSTGQGANTGELFF. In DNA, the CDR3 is TGTGCCAGCAGCACGGGACAGGGGGCTAACACCGGGGAGCTGTTTTTT.

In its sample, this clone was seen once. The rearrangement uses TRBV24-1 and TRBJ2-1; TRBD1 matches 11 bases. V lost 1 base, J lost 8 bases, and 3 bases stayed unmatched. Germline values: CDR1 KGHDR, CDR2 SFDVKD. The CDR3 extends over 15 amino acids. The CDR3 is CATSDLGQGAYEQFF. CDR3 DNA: TGTGCCACCAGTGATTTAGGACAGGGGGCTTATGAGCAGTTCTTC.

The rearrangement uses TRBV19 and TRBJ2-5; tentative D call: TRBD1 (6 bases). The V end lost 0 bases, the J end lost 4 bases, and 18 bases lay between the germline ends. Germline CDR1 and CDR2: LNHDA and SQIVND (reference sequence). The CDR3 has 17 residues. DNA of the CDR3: TGTGCCAGTAGTATAGATCGTGTCAGGGGTGGGTTAGAGACCCAGTACTTC. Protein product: CASSIDRVRGGLETQYF.

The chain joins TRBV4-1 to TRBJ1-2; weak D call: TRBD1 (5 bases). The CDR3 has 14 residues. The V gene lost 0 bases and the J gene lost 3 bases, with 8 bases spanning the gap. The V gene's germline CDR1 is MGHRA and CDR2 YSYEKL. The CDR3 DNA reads TGCGCCAGCAGCCAAGAGGTCAGGGACTATGGCTACACCTTC. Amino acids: CASSQEVRDYGYTF.

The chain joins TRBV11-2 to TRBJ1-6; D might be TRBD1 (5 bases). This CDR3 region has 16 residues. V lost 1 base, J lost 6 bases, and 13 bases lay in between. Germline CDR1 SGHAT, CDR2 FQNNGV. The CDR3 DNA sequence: TGTGCCAGCAGCTTAGTACCAGGGTCTAGTAATTCACCCCTCCACTTT. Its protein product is CASSLVPGSSNSPLHF.

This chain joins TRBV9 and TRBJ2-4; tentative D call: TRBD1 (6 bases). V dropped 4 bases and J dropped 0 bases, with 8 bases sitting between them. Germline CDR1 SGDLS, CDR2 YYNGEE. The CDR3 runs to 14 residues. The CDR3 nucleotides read TGTGCCAGCAGCTCACAGGGAGCCAAAAACATTCAGTACTTC. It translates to CASSSQGAKNIQYF.